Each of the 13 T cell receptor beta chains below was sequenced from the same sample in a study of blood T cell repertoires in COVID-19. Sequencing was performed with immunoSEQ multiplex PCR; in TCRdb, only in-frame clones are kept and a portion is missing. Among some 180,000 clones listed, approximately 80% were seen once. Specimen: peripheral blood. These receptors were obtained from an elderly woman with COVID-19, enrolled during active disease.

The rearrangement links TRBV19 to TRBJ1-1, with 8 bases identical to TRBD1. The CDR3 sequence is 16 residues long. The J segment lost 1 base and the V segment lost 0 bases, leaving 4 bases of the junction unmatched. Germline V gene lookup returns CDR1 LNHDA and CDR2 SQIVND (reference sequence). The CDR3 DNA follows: TGTGCCAGTAGTATAGATCAGGGGGCAGGGAACACTGAAGCTTTCTTT. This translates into CASSIDQGAGNTEAFF.

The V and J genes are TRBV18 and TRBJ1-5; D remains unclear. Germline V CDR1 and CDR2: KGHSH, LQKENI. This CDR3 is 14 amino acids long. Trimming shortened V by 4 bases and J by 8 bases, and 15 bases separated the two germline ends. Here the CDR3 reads CASSRGRGEEPQHF. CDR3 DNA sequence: TGTGCCAGCTCACGAGGTCGAGGAGAGGAGCCCCAGCATTTT. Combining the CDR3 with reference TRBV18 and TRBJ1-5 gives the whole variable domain NAGVMQNPRHLVRRRGQEARLRCSPMKGHSHVYWYRQLPEEGLKFMVYLQKENIIDESGMPKERFSAEFPKEGPSILRIQQVVRGDSAAYFCASSRGRGEEPQHFGDGTRLSIL.

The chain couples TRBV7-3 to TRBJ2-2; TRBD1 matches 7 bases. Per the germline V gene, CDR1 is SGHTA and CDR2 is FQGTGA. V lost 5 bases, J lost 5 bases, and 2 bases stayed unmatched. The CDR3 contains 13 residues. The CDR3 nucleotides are TGTGCCAGCAGCAAGGGGGCAACCGGGGAGCTGTTTTTT. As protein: CASSKGATGELFF.

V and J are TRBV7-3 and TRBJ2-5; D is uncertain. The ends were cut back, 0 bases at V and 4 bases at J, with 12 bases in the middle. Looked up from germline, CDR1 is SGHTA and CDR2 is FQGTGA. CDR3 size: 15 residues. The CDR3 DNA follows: TGTGCCAGCAGCTTAACGGCCACTCCGGGAGAGACCCAGTACTTC. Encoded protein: CASSLTATPGETQYF.

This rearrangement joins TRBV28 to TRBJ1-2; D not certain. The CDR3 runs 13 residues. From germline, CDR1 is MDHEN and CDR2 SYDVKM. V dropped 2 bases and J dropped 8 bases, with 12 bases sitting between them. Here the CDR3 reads CASSLNPDLGYTF. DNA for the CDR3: TGTGCCAGCAGTTTAAACCCGGACTTGGGCTACACCTTC.

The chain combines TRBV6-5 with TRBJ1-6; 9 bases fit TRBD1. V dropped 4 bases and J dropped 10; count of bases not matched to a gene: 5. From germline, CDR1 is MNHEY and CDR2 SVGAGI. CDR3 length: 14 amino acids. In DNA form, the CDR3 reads TGTGCCAGCAGTTGGGACAGGGAAGGGTCACCCCTCCACTTT. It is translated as CASSWDREGSPLHF.

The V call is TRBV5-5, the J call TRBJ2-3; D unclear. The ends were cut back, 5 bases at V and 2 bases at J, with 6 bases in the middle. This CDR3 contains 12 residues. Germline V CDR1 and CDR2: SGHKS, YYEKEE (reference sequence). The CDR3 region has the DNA TGTGCCAGCAGTCCTTTCACAGATACGCAGTATTTT. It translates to CASSPFTDTQYF.

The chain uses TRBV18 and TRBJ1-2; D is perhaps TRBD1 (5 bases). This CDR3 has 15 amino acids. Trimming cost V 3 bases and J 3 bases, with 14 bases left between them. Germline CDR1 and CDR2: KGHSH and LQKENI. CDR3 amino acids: CASSPSGADDYGYTF. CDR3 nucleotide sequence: TGTGCCAGCTCACCTTCTGGGGCGGACGACTATGGCTACACCTTC.

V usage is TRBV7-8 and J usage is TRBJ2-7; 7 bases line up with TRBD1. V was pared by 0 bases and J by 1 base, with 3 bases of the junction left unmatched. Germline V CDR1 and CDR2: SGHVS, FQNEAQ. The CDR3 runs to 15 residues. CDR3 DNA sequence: TGTGCCAGCAGCTTAGCCGGGACAGTGTCCTACGAGCAGTACTTC. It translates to CASSLAGTVSYEQYF.

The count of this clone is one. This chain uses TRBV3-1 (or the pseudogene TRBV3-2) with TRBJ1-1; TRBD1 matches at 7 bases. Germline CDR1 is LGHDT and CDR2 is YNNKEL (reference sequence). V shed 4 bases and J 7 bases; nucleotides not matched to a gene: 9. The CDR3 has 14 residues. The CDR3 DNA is TGTGCCAGCAGCCTAGAAGGGGGCGCGGGTGAAGCTTTCTTT. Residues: CASSLEGGAGEAFF.

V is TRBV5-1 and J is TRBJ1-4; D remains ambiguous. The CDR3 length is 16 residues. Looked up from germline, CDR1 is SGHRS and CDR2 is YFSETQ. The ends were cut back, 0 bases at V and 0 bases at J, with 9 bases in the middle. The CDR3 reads CASSLGGAATNEKLFF. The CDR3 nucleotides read TGCGCCAGCAGCTTGGGGGGAGCTGCAACTAATGAAAAACTGTTTTTT.

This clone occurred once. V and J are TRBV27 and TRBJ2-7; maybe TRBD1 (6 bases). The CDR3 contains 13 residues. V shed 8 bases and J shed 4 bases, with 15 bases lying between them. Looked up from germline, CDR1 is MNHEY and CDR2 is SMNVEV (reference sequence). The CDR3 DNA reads TGTGCCAGCGGTCAGGGGACCCTGTACGAGCAGTACTTC. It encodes CASGQGTLYEQYF.

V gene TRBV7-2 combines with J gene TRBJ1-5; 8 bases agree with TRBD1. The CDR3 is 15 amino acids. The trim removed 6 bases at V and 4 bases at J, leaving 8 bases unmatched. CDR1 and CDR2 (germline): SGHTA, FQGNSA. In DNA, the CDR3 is TGTGCCAGCAGGCAGGGGGCTTCCCCTAATCAGCCCCAGCATTTT. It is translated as CASRQGASPNQPQHF. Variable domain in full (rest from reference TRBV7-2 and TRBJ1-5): GAGVSQSPSNKVTEKGKDVELRCDPISGHTALYWYRQSLGQGLEFLIYFQGNSAPDKSGLPSDRFSAERTGGSVSTLTIQRTQQEDSAVYLCASRQGASPNQPQHFGDGTRLSIL.